This record concerns one TCR beta chain sequence. Assay: immunoSEQ multiplex PCR; the TCRdb copy retains only in-frame clones and omits some. Of around 100,000 clones listed, 86% are singletons. This sample was taken from a study of blood T cell repertoires in COVID-19. Study as a whole: Specimens from acute and convalescent COVID-19 originated in the United States, Italy and Spain.

The origin of this receptor is a man older than 75 with acute or convalescent COVID-19. The sequencing input was peripheral blood.

The CDR3 loop is CASSLQGTDYGYTF. The CDR3 region has the DNA TGTGCCAGCAGCTTACAGGGGACCGACTATGGCTACACCTTC. This chain links TRBV5-8 with TRBJ1-2; 7 nucleotides match TRBD1. This CDR3 is 14 amino acids long. V shed 2 bases and J 3 bases; nucleotides not matched to a gene: 4. Per germline, CDR1 SGHTS and CDR2 YDEGEE.